A selection of T cell receptor beta chains follows, all from one sample in a study of siplizumab effects on memory and regulatory T cells. TCRdb's copy holds only in-frame clones and misses some; the assay was immunoSEQ multiplex PCR. Here the sample spans around 100,000 clones, 91% being singletons. The specimen was CD4+ T cells sorted from blood. The receptors here all came from a human donor in good health. Both conserved end residues are part of each CDR3. The D gene is left open where the match is weak. Clone size is stated in some rows and not others, as once, few, many or a class when expanded.

clone_size,v_call,d_call,j_call,cdr3_nt,cdr3_aa
-,TRBV2,-,TRBJ2-7,TGTGCCAGCAGTGACGGGCTATCCTACGAGCAGTACTTC,CASSDGLSYEQYF
-,TRBV19,-,TRBJ1-5,TGTGCCAGTAGTATACCCACAAGTAATCAGCCCCAGCATTTT,CASSIPTSNQPQHF
-,TRBV7-7,-,TRBJ1-4,TGTGCCAGCAGCCCAAGACAAGGGGGTATTCAAGAAGGAAAACTGTTTTTT,CASSPRQGGIQEGKLFF
-,TRBV2,-,TRBJ1-5,TGTGCCAGCAGTGATCTCAATAGCAATCAGCCCCAGCATTTT,CASSDLNSNQPQHF
-,TRBV11-2,-,TRBJ2-7,TGTGCCAGCAGCCCCCGGCGTTTCTACGAGCAGTACTTC,CASSPRRFYEQYF
few,TRBV25-1,TRBD1,TRBJ2-5,TGTGCCAGCAGTGATACTCACAGGGGGCATCAAGAGACCCAGTACTTC,CASSDTHRGHQETQYF
few,TRBV9,TRBD2,TRBJ2-1,TGTGCCAGCAGCGCCGGGACTAGCGGGGGGCTAGGGCGAGCTTCCGAGCAGTTCTTC,CASSAGTSGGLGRASEQFF
few,TRBV30,-,TRBJ1-1,TGTGCCTGGAGTCGACAGGACATGAACACTGAAGCTTTCTTT,CAWSRQDMNTEAFF
-,TRBV7-2,-,TRBJ2-7,TGTGCCAGCAGCTTAGAGGTAGGCTCCTACGAGCAGTACTTC,CASSLEVGSYEQYF
-,TRBV9,TRBD1,TRBJ2-3,TGTGCCAGCAGCCTCCGGGACAGGGTGTTAGCAGATACGCAGTATTTT,CASSLRDRVLADTQYF
-,TRBV19,TRBD1,TRBJ2-7,TGTGCCAGTAGTATAGCAGGGACAGACTACGAGCAGTACTTC,CASSIAGTDYEQYF
-,TRBV28,-,TRBJ1-5,TGTGCCAGCAGTTTGGCGGCAGGGGTCGTGAGGAATCAGCCCCAGCATTTT,CASSLAAGVVRNQPQHF
-,TRBV9,-,TRBJ1-2,TGTGCCAGCAGCGTAGGACAGCTAACTATGGCGTATGGCTACACCTTC,CASSVGQLTMAYGYTF
-,TRBV2,-,TRBJ1-5,TGTGCCAGCAGGGTGAGCAATCAGCCCCAGCATTTT,CASRVSNQPQHF
-,TRBV6-5,-,TRBJ1-1,TGTGCCAGCAATCCCCTAACCGAATACACTGAAGCTTTCTTT,CASNPLTEYTEAFF
once,TRBV7-3,-,TRBJ2-3,TGTGCCAGCAGCCAACAGATCACAGATACGCAGTATTTT,CASSQQITDTQYF